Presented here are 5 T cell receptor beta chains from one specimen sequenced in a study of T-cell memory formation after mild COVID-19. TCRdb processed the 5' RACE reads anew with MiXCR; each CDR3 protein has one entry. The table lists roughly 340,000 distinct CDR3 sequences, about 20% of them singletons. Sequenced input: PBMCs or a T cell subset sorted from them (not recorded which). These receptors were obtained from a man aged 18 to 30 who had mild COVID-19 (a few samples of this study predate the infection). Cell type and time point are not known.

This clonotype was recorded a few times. This CDR3 reads CSARLAGGNTDTQYF. The CDR3 DNA reads as TGCAGTGCGAGACTAGCGGGGGGGAACACAGATACGCAGTATTTT. This sequence joins TRBV20-1 and TRBJ2-3, with 14 nucleotides matching TRBD2. V lost 6 bases and J lost 2; bases outside the gene matches: 4. The CDR3 is 15 residues long. CDR1 is DFQATT, CDR2 SNEGSKA, per germline (reference sequence).

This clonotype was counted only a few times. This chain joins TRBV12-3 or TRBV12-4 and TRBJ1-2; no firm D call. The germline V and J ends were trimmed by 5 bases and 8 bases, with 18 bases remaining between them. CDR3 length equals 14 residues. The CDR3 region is CASSPDGGSGGYTF. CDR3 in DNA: TGTGCCAGCAGTCCCGACGGAGGATCGGGCGGCTACACCTTC.

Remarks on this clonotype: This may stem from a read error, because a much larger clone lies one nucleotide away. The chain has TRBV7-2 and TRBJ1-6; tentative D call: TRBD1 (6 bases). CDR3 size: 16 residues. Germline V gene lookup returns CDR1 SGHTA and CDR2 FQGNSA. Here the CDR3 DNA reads TGTGCCAGCAGCTCTTCCCCCGGGACAATAGGATCACCCATCCACTTT. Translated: CASSSSPGTIGSPIHF.

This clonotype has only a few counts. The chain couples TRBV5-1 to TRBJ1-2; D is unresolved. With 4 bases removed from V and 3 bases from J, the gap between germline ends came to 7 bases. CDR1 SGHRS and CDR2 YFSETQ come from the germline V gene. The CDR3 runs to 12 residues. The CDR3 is CASSLDDYGYTF. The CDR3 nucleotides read TGCGCCAGCAGCCTCGACGACTATGGCTACACCTTC.

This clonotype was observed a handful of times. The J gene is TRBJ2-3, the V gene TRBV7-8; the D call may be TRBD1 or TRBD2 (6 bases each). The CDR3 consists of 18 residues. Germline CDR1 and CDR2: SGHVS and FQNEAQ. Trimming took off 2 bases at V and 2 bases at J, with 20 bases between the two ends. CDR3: CASSLKNWGRGTTDTQYF. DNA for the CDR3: TGTGCCAGCAGCTTAAAGAATTGGGGGCGGGGCACCACAGATACGCAGTATTTT.